This record covers a single TCR beta chain. The junction differs from germline at one of its ends, possibly a read error. The CDR3 has 13 amino acids. CDR1 and CDR2 from the germline V gene are SEHNR and FQNEAQ (reference sequence). A constant-region primer served to make TCR beta cDNA from roughly 460 ng total RNA. Slightly modified ARM-PCR served as the procedure for the TCR beta libraries. These libraries came from three rounds of nested multiplex PCR. Rounds one and two of PCR, each of roughly 10 cycles, were primed with TRBV1-TRBV30 forward primers and a C-beta reverse primer. From the multiplex PCR reads, TCRdb called clonotypes with MiXCR, one entry per CDR3 protein. The sample has almost 200,000 distinct CDR3 sequences; around three fifths are singletons. These data are taken from a study of tumor-infiltrating lymphocytes in primary liver carcinoma. Study overall: All patients, whether men or women, fell within 30 to 69 years of age.

Researchers drew blood RNA from unsorted whole blood and extracted germline DNA as well. Surgery was preceded by the collection of 3.5 to 4.5 milliliters of peripheral blood. Sequencing was performed on peripheral blood. This receptor was obtained from a woman aged 55-69 years with primary liver carcinoma and hepatitis B virus infection. V gene TRBV7-9 combines with J gene TRBJ2-5, with D unresolved. This CDR3 is CASSRTSQEAQYF. The CDR3 DNA reads as TGTGCCAGCAGCAGGACCTCCCAAGAGGCCCAGTACTTC.